These 25 T cell receptor beta chains were all obtained from the same sample, sequenced in a study of blood T cell repertoires in COVID-19. The table came from immunoSEQ multiplex PCR; TCRdb's copy has only in-frame clones and leaves some out. The sample yields 300,000 or so clones, roughly 92% seen once. The specimen sequenced was peripheral blood. The source is a woman aged 30 to 39 with COVID-19, enrolled during active disease.

V gene TRBV5-1 combines with J gene TRBJ2-2; 8 nucleotides match TRBD2. The CDR3 totals 12 residues. V gave up 9 bases and J gave up 6 bases; unmatched junction bases: 4. Germline assignment: CDR1 SGHRS and CDR2 YFSETQ. The CDR3 sequence: CATREGSGELFF. CDR3 DNA: TGCGCCACTCGGGAGGGCTCCGGGGAGCTGTTTTTT.

The chain joins TRBV4-2 to TRBJ2-2; TRBD2 matches at 11 bases. The V segment lost 3 bases and the J segment 5 bases; nucleotides outside the gene matches: 8. The CDR3 totals 17 residues. Germline assignment: CDR1 LGHNA and CDR2 YNFKEQ. CDR3 residues: CASSHSLAGVGTGELFF. CDR3 DNA: TGTGCCAGCAGCCACTCACTAGCGGGAGTGGGGACCGGGGAGCTGTTTTTT.

V and J are TRBV4-2 and TRBJ1-2; the D is unclear. Trimming removed 4 bases from V and 0 bases from J, with 9 bases in between. Germline V gene lookup returns CDR1 LGHNA and CDR2 YNFKEQ. The CDR3 has 14 amino acids. The CDR3: CASSPRGPNYGYTF. The CDR3 bases are TGTGCCAGCAGCCCCCGTGGCCCTAACTATGGCTACACCTTC.

The chain carries TRBV28 and TRBJ1-1, with 7 bases lining up with TRBD1. Germline V gene lookup returns CDR1 MDHEN and CDR2 SYDVKM. V shed 5 bases and J 2 bases; nucleotides not matched to a gene: 8. The CDR3 loop spans 15 amino acids. CDR3 in amino acids: CASSPRGQINTEAFF. The CDR3 nucleotides read TGTGCCAGCAGTCCTCGGGGACAGATTAACACTGAAGCTTTCTTT.

This chain connects TRBV16 to TRBJ1-4, with no clear D. V was clipped by 2 bases and J by 0 bases, with 4 bases between them. From germline, CDR1 is KGHSY and CDR2 FQNENV. The CDR3 is 14 amino acids. CDR3 in DNA: TGTGCCAGCAGCCAACTTGCAACTAATGAAAAACTGTTTTTT. Translating gives CASSQLATNEKLFF.

The genes are TRBV5-1 and TRBJ1-1, with D maybe TRBD1 (5 bases). CDR3 size: 14 residues. From germline, CDR1 is SGHRS and CDR2 YFSETQ. Between the trimmed V and J ends, which lost 2 bases and 2 bases, there was a span of 10 bases. CDR3 residues: CASSFKGSNTEAFF. CDR3 coding DNA: TGCGCCAGCAGCTTTAAGGGGTCTAACACTGAAGCTTTCTTT.

V and J are TRBV10-2 and TRBJ2-7, with D possibly matching TRBD2 (5 bases). CDR3 length: 12 amino acids. V was pared by 5 bases and J by 4 bases, with 9 bases between. Germline-derived CDR1 and CDR2 are WSHSY and SAAADI. The CDR3 region is CASSRLAYEQYF. The CDR3 DNA reads TGCGCCAGCAGTCGCCTAGCTTACGAGCAGTACTTC.

The chain combines TRBV23-1 with TRBJ2-1, with 15 bases aligning to TRBD2. TRBV23-1 is reported as an ORF; its role is uncertain. The V segment lost 6 bases and the J segment 1 base; nucleotides outside the gene matches: 10. The CDR3 spans 19 residues. Here the CDR3 DNA reads TGCGCCAGCAGCGGGACTAGCGGGAGGAGGTGGCGATCCTACAATGAGCAGTTCTTC. Translated: CASSGTSGRRWRSYNEQFF.

As for this clone: The same CDR3 is also encoded by other DNA sequences in this sample. The rearrangement joins TRBV6-6 to TRBJ1-4; D possibly corresponds to TRBD1 (5 bases). The CDR3 sequence is 13 residues long. V was shortened by 2 bases and J by 5 bases, with 6 bases between the two germline ends. Germline V gene sequence: CDR1 MNHNY, CDR2 SVGAGI (reference sequence). The CDR3 sequence is CASSYRGNEKLFF. CDR3 nucleotide sequence: TGTGCCAGCAGTTACCGGGGGAATGAAAAACTGTTTTTT.

The chain joins TRBV9 to TRBJ1-6; D is possibly TRBD1 (6 bases). The germline V gene encodes CDR1 SGDLS and CDR2 YYNGEE. This CDR3 region has 15 residues. With 1 base removed from V and 10 bases from J, the gap between germline ends came to 15 bases. CDR3 coding DNA: TGTGCCAGCAGCGTACTGACAGGATGGAACTCACCCCTCCACTTT. It is translated as CASSVLTGWNSPLHF.

V usage is TRBV30 and J usage is TRBJ2-7, with D possibly matching TRBD2 (6 bases). Per the germline V gene, CDR1 is GTSNPN and CDR2 is SVGIG (reference sequence). This CDR3 comprises 14 residues. Trimming stripped 7 bases from V and 9 bases from J, with 25 bases between. DNA for the CDR3: TGTGCCTTGGGGGAGGATGGCGGCCCCTCGCCGCAGTACTTC. Translating it yields CALGEDGGPSPQYF.

V is TRBV29-1 and J is TRBJ1-1; tentative D call: TRBD1 (5 bases). The CDR3 consists of 13 residues. Trimming stripped 6 bases from V and 0 bases from J, with 11 bases between. CDR1 and CDR2 from the germline V gene are SQVTM and ANQGSEA. Here the CDR3 DNA reads TGCAGCGTGATGGGGCAGATGAACACTGAAGCTTTCTTT. This gives the protein CSVMGQMNTEAFF.

This sequence joins TRBV19 and TRBJ1-2, with D perhaps TRBD1 (5 bases). CDR1 and CDR2 from the germline V gene are LNHDA and SQIVND (reference sequence). The CDR3 loop spans 14 amino acids. Trimming took off 5 bases at V and 3 bases at J, with 13 bases between the two ends. CDR3 nucleotide sequence: TGTGCCAGTAGTTCGACGCGGGGGGACTATGGCTACACCTTC. Protein: CASSSTRGDYGYTF.

The chain uses TRBV13 and TRBJ1-1, with a weak D call TRBD1 (5 bases). V lost 2 bases to trimming and J lost 2 bases, with 15 bases between them. From germline, CDR1 is PRHDT and CDR2 FYEKMQ (reference sequence). The CDR3 extends over 16 amino acids. This CDR3 reads CASSLTRGQRNTEAFF. In DNA form, the CDR3 reads TGTGCCAGCAGCTTAACTCGCGGACAACGAAACACTGAAGCTTTCTTT.

The V and J genes are TRBV19 and TRBJ1-1; 8 bases map to TRBD1. The J segment lost 2 bases and the V segment lost 9 bases, leaving 11 bases of the junction unmatched. Germline CDR1 is LNHDA and CDR2 is SQIVND (reference sequence). The CDR3 consists of 15 residues. CDR3 DNA: TGTGCCAGCGATTGGAGTGGACAGGGTAACACTGAAGCTTTCTTT. Translating gives CASDWSGQGNTEAFF.

The J gene is TRBJ1-4, the V gene TRBV29-1, with D maybe TRBD1 (5 bases). Trimming removed 4 bases from V and 6 bases from J, with 12 bases in between. CDR1 is SQVTM, CDR2 ANQGSEA, per germline. This CDR3 is 13 amino acids long. The CDR3 protein is CSVVRGGDEKLFF. The CDR3 DNA is TGCAGCGTTGTCCGGGGGGGAGATGAAAAACTGTTTTTT.

This rearrangement joins TRBV7-2 to TRBJ2-3, with D perhaps matching TRBD2 (5 bases). Trimming shortened V by 1 base and J by 2 bases, and 10 bases separated the two germline ends. Germline CDR1 reads SGHTA; CDR2 reads FQGNSA. The CDR3 has 15 residues. Here the CDR3 reads CASSLVGSFTDTQYF. DNA of the CDR3: TGTGCCAGCAGCTTAGTAGGGAGTTTCACAGATACGCAGTATTTT.

The chain uses TRBV7-9 and TRBJ1-1; maybe TRBD1 (6 bases). The V gene's germline CDR1 is SEHNR and CDR2 FQNEAQ (reference sequence). This CDR3 comprises 15 residues. V was pared by 3 bases and J by 1 base, with 12 bases between. CDR3 sequence reads: CASSFDAGANTEAFF. In nucleotides, the CDR3 is TGTGCCAGCAGCTTCGACGCAGGGGCGAACACTGAAGCTTTCTTT.

This clone has only one observation. V is TRBV19 and J is TRBJ2-2, with TRBD1 matching over 12 bases. The CDR3 runs 16 residues. CDR1 is LNHDA and CDR2 is SQIVND in the germline V gene (reference sequence). J gave up 4 bases and V 8 bases, and 8 bases lay outside the gene matches. The CDR3 DNA reads as TGTGCCAGTTTCCCCGGGACAGGGGGCTTCACCGGGGAGCTGTTTTTT. Its translation is CASFPGTGGFTGELFF.

This chain connects TRBV15 to TRBJ2-4; D possibly corresponds to TRBD2 (6 bases). The CDR3 contains 12 residues. Per germline, CDR1 LNHNV and CDR2 YYDKDF (reference sequence). Between the trimmed V and J ends, which lost 11 bases and 4 bases, there was a span of 12 bases. CDR3 nucleotide sequence: TGTGCCTCCGGGCGGGGAAAAAACATTCAGTACTTC. It encodes CASGRGKNIQYF.

V is TRBV2 and J is TRBJ1-6, with D possibly TRBD1 on 6 matching bases. CDR1 is SNHLY and CDR2 is FYNNEI in the germline V gene. The CDR3 length is 15 residues. Trimming pared 3 bases from V and 7 bases from J, leaving 13 bases between. CDR3 DNA sequence: TGTGCCAGCAGTGACCCCGGGACACCGAATTCACCCCTCCACTTT. Translated, it gives CASSDPGTPNSPLHF.

This sequence joins TRBV5-1 and TRBJ2-5; weak D call: TRBD1 (7 bases). Per the germline V gene, CDR1 is SGHRS and CDR2 is YFSETQ. V dropped 0 bases and J dropped 1 base, with 13 bases sitting between them. This CDR3 comprises 16 residues. The CDR3 here is CASSLGGGTAQETQYF. Here the CDR3 DNA reads TGCGCCAGCAGCTTGGGTGGAGGGACAGCCCAAGAGACCCAGTACTTC.

The rearrangement joins TRBV29-1 to TRBJ1-2, with D unresolved. The CDR3 consists of 15 residues. Germline V gene data show CDR1 as SQVTM and CDR2 as ANQGSEA. V lost 0 bases to trimming and J lost 3 bases, with 14 bases between them. The CDR3 DNA reads as TGCAGCGTTGAAGAGGCGATAGGGAGAGACTATGGCTACACCTTC. Its protein is CSVEEAIGRDYGYTF.

V gene TRBV7-2 combines with J gene TRBJ2-7; TRBD2 agrees at 9 bases. Trimming cost V 0 bases and J 1 base; bases outside gene matches: 1. The CDR3 consists of 15 residues. The V gene's germline CDR1 is SGHTA and CDR2 FQGNSA. The CDR3 DNA reads TGTGCCAGCAGCTTAGCACTAGCGGGTTCCTACGAGCAGTACTTC. Protein: CASSLALAGSYEQYF.

The J gene is TRBJ1-2, the V gene TRBV18; no definite D call. Trimming shortened V by 2 bases and J by 1 base, and 8 bases separated the two germline ends. The germline V gene has CDR1 KGHSH and CDR2 LQKENI. This CDR3 contains 14 residues. The CDR3 here is CASSPGLNNYGYTF. DNA of the CDR3: TGTGCCAGCTCACCAGGGCTTAATAACTATGGCTACACCTTC.